This TCR beta chain was sequenced in a study of T cell responses to AZD1222 COVID-19 vaccine. Whole-study results and caveats: Nearly half of spike-specific TCRs reportedly target unmutated variant regions. Increases in Spike-specific TCR breadth and depth were seen after two AZD1222 doses. Only after the peak T cell response were repertoires sampled. Mostly white British, mostly female donors; authors suggested clonal diversity may be underestimated.

As concerns this clone: Its antigen is not identified.

J was trimmed by 1 base and V by 10 bases; bases with no gene match: 6. The germline V gene has CDR1 LNHDA and CDR2 SQIVND (reference sequence). This CDR3 contains 13 residues. The protocol was immunoSEQ multiplex PCR, while the TCRdb copy is restricted to in-frame clones and leaves out a portion. This table holds 120,000 to 150,000 clones, 92% found once. The chain is built from TRBV19 and TRBJ1-2, with TRBD1 matching over 7 bases. Material: peripheral blood, obtained 28 days after the second AZD1222 dose. This clonotype was sampled from an adult who received the AZD1222 COVID-19 vaccine. CDR3 residues: CATAGGGNYGYTF. The CDR3 DNA is TGTGCCACCGCAGGGGGTGGTAACTATGGCTACACCTTC.